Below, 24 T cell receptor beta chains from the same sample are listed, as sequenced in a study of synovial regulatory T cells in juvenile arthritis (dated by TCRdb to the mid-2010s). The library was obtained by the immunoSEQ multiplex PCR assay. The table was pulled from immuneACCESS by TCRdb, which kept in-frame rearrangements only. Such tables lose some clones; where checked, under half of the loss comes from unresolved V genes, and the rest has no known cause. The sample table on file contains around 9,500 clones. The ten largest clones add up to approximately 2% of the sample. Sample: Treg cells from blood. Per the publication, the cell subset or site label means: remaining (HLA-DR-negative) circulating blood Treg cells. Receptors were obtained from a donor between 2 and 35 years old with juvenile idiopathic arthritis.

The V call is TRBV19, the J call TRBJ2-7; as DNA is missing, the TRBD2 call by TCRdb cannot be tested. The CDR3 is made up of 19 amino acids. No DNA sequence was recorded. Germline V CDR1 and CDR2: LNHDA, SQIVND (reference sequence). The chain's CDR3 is CASSKRGPSGSFLGYEQYF.

The CDR3 region is CAWSLERSPLHF. The V gene is TRBV30, the J gene TRBJ1-6. CDR3 length equals 12 residues. No DNA accompanies this entry. The germline V gene encodes CDR1 GTSNPN and CDR2 SVGIG (reference sequence).

CDR3 residues: CASSPHPDWSRTAFF. This rearrangement joins TRBV18 to TRBJ1-1. Germline loops: CDR1 KGHSH, CDR2 LQKENI. The CDR3 totals 15 residues. A DNA sequence was not provided.

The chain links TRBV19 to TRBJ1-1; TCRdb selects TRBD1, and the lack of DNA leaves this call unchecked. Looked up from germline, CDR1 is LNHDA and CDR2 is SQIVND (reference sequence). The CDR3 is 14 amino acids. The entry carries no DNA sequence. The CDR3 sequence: CASTLTGFGTEAFF.

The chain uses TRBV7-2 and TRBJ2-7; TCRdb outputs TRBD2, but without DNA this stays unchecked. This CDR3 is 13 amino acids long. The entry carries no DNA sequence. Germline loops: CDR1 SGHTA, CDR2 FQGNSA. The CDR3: CASSFREAYEQYF. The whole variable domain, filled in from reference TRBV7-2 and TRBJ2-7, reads GAGVSQSPSNKVTEKGKDVELRCDPISGHTALYWYRQSLGQGLEFLIYFQGNSAPDKSGLPSDRFSAERTGGSVSTLTIQRTQQEDSAVYLCASSFREAYEQYFGPGTRLTVT.

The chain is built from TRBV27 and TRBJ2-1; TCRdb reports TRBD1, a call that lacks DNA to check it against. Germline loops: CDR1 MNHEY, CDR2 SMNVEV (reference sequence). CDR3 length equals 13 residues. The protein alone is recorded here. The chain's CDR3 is CASSFNRYNEQFF.

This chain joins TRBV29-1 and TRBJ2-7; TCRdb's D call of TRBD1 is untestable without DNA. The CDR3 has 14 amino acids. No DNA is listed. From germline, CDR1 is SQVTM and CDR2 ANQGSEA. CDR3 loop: CSGLTGGLHYEQYF.

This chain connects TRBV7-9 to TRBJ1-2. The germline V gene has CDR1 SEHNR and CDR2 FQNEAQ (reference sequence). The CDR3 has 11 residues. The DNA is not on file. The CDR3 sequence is CASSLDSGYTF.

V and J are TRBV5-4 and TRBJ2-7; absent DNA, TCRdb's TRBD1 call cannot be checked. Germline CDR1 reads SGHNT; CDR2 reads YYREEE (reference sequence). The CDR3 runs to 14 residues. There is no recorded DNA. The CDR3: CASSLLQGSYEQYF.

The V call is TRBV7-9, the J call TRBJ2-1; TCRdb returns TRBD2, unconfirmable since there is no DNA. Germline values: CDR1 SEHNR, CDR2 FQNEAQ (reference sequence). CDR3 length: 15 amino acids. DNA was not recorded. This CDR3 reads CASSLFLARRNEQFF.

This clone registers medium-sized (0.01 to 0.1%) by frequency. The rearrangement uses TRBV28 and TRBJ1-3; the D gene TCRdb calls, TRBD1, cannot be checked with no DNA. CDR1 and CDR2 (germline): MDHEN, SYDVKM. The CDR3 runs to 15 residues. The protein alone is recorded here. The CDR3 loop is CASSLSRGGGNTIYF.

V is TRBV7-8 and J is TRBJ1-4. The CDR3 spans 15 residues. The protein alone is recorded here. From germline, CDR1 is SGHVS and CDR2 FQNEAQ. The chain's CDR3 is CASSFSGATNEKLFF.

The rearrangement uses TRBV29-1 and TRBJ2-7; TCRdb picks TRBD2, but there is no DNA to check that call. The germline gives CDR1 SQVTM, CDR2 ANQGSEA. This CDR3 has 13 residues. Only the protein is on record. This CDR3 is CSVESGGSYEQYF.

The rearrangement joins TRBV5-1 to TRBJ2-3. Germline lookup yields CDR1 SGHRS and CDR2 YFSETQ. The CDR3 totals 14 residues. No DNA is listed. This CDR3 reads CASSLGFDPDTQYF. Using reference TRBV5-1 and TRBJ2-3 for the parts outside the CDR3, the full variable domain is KAGVTQTPRYLIKTRGQQVTLSCSPISGHRSVSWYQQTPGQGLQFLFEYFSETQRNKGNFPGRFSGRQFSNSRSEMNVSTLELGDSALYLCASSLGFDPDTQYFGPGTRLTVL.

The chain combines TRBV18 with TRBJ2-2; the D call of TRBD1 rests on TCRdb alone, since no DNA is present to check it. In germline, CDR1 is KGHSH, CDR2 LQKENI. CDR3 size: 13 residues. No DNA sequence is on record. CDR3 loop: CASSKSLQGELFF.

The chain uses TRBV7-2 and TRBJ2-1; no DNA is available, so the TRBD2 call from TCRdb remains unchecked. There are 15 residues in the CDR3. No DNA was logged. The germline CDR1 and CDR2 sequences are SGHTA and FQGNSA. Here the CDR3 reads CASSLSGARNNEQFF.

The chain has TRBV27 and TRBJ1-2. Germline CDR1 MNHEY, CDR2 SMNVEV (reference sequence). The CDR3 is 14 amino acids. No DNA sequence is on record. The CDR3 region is CASSRSYTNYGYTF.

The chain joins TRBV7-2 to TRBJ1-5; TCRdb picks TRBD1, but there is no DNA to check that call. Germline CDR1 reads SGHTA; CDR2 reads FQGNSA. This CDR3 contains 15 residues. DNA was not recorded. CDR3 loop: CASSLVGTGDQPQHF.

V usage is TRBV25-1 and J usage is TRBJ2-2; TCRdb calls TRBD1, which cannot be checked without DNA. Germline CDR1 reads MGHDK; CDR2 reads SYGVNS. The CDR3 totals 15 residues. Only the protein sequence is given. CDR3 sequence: CASSASTGVTGELFF.

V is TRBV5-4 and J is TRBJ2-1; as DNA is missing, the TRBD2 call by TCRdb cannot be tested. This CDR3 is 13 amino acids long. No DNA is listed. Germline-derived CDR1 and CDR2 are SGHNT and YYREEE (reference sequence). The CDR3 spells CASGAGGGDEQFF.

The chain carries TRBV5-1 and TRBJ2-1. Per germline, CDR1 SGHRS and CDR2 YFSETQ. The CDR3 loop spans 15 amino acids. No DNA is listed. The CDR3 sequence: CASSVPGPSYNEQFF.

The CDR3 spells CASSSPHAQGDTQYF. The chain uses TRBV5-4 and TRBJ2-3; TCRdb picks TRBD1, but there is no DNA to check that call. CDR1 is SGHNT and CDR2 is YYREEE in the germline V gene (reference sequence). CDR3 length: 15 residues. No nucleotide data were recorded.

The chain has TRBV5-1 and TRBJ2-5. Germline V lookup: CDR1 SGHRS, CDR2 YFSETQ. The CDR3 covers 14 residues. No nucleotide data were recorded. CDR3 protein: CASSLAPAQETQYF. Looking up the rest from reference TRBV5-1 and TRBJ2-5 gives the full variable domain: KAGVTQTPRYLIKTRGQQVTLSCSPISGHRSVSWYQQTPGQGLQFLFEYFSETQRNKGNFPGRFSGRQFSNSRSEMNVSTLELGDSALYLCASSLAPAQETQYFGPGTRLLVL.

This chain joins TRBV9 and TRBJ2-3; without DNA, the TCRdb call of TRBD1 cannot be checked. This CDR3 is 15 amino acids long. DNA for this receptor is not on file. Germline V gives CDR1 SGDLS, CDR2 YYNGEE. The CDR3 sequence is CASSVVGQLTDTQYF. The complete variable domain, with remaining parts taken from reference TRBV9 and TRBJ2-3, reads DSGVTQTPKHLITATGQRVTLRCSPRSGDLSVYWYQQSLDQGLQFLIQYYNGEERAKGNILERFSAQQFPDLHSELNLSSLELGDSALYFCASSVVGQLTDTQYFGPGTRLTVL.